These T cell receptor beta chains were read from a single sample in a study of cytomegalovirus exposure and HLA in healthy donors. Assay: immunoSEQ multiplex PCR; the TCRdb copy retains only in-frame clones and omits some. The sample consists of some 90,000 clones, around four fifths of them appearing once. The sample taken for sequencing was PBMCs. The receptors stem from a male donor in good health and CMV-seropositive. CDR3s include the opening cysteine and the closing phenylalanine or tryptophan. D genes are given only for firm matches. Not all rows give a size; the values are once, few, many and, for expanded clones, a class.

J | V | D | size | DNA | CDR3
TRBJ2-7 | TRBV5-4 | TRBD2 | NA | TGTGCCAGCAGCCGCGCGGGAGGTCCAAGATCCTACGAGCAGTACTTC | CASSRAGGPRSYEQYF
TRBJ2-1 | TRBV27 | TRBD1 | NA | TGTGCCAGCAGTCTACAGGGGGGTTCCTACAATGAGCAGTTCTTC | CASSLQGGSYNEQFF
TRBJ2-4 | TRBV2 | NA | NA | TGTGCCAGCAGTGTAGGGGGAAACATTCAGTACTTC | CASSVGGNIQYF
TRBJ2-7 | TRBV2 | TRBD1 | NA | TGTGCCAGCCGACCGGGACAGGTGGGCTCCGAGCAGTACTTC | CASRPGQVGSEQYF
TRBJ1-2 | TRBV19 | TRBD1 | few | TGTGCCAGTAGACAACCGGGACAGGAATTTAATGGCTACACCTTC | CASRQPGQEFNGYTF
TRBJ2-5 | TRBV7-2 | TRBD1 | NA | TGTGCCAGCAGCTTAGCCGGACAGGGGGAGACCCAGTACTTC | CASSLAGQGETQYF
TRBJ1-1 | TRBV13 | TRBD1 | few | TGTGCCAGCAGCTCAGGGGGCCCGAACACTGAAGCTTTCTTT | CASSSGGPNTEAFF
TRBJ2-7 | TRBV28 | NA | NA | TGTGCCAGCACCGGGATAACCTACGAGCAGTACTTC | CASTGITYEQYF
TRBJ2-1 | TRBV4-2 | NA | NA | TGTGCCAGCAGCCAATCTGTGGGACAAGCACGCAATGAGCAGTTCTTC | CASSQSVGQARNEQFF
TRBJ1-1 | TRBV5-6 | NA | NA | TGTGCCAGCAGCCTACGGGTGGGGCCAAGAAACACTGAAGCTTTCTTT | CASSLRVGPRNTEAFF
TRBJ1-3 | TRBV4-2 | TRBD1 | few | TGTGCCAGCAGCCTTGAGGGGGCTTTCTCTGGAAACACCATATATTTT | CASSLEGAFSGNTIYF
TRBJ2-1 | TRBV18 | NA | NA | TGTGCCAGCTCTCCTCCGGGACTGGTGTACAATGAGCAGTTCTTC | CASSPPGLVYNEQFF
TRBJ2-7 | TRBV30 | NA | NA | TGTGCCTTTAGCGAACAGGGTAGTTACGAGCAGTACTTC | CAFSEQGSYEQYF
TRBJ2-7 | TRBV28 | TRBD1 | NA | TGTGCCACGTACGGGACAGGGTCCTACGAGCAGTACTTC | CATYGTGSYEQYF
TRBJ1-4 | TRBV5-4 | TRBD1 | NA | TGTGCCAGCAGCTCGCTACAGGGGGCGGATGAAAAACTGTTTTTT | CASSSLQGADEKLFF
TRBJ2-3 | TRBV30 | NA | few | TGTGCCTGGAGCCGAGGGCGTCTACGCACAGATACGCAGTATTTT | CAWSRGRLRTDTQYF
TRBJ1-6 | TRBV15 | NA | NA | TGTGCCACCAGAGGGGGAATTGATTCACCCCTCCACTTT | CATRGGIDSPLHF
TRBJ2-5 | TRBV9 | NA | NA | TGTGCCAGCAGCGTAGTCCCAGTCTCCATACAAGAGACCCAGTACTTC | CASSVVPVSIQETQYF
TRBJ1-5 | TRBV18 | TRBD1 | NA | TGTGCCAGCTATGGCCGCCGGGACAGGGGAGAGCCCCAGCATTTT | CASYGRRDRGEPQHF
TRBJ2-1 | TRBV6-1 | TRBD2 | NA | TGTGCCAGCAGTGAAGCAAATATAGCGGGTAGCTCCTACAATGAGCAGTTCTTC | CASSEANIAGSSYNEQFF
TRBJ2-5 | TRBV5-4 | TRBD1 | NA | TGTGCCACGTCCAGACAGGGGGAGACCCAGTACTTC | CATSRQGETQYF
TRBJ2-3 | TRBV10-3 | NA | NA | TGTGCCATCAGTGCCGGAGTAGCGGTTAGCACAGATACGCAGTATTTT | CAISAGVAVSTDTQYF
TRBJ2-2 | TRBV7-9 | NA | NA | TGTGCCAGCGGGTTACAGGCCACCGGGGAGCTGTTTTTT | CASGLQATGELFF
TRBJ2-7 | TRBV7-6 | NA | NA | TGTGCCAGCAGTCAAAGCGGCGAGCAGTACTTC | CASSQSGEQYF
TRBJ2-3 | TRBV28 | TRBD1 | once | TGTGCCAGCAGTTTAATGAGGGACAGGGGGCTAGATACGCAGTATTTT | CASSLMRDRGLDTQYF
TRBJ2-3 | TRBV6-6 | TRBD2 | NA | TGTGCCAGCAACGTAGCGGGAGTATCAGATACGCAGTATTTT | CASNVAGVSDTQYF
TRBJ1-4 | TRBV28 | TRBD1 | NA | TGTGCCAGCAGGGACAGGGTGAACGAAAAACTGTTTTTT | CASRDRVNEKLFF
TRBJ2-7 | TRBV29-1 | NA | NA | TGCAGCGTACTGCGGGACAGAGACTCCTACGAGCAGTACTTC | CSVLRDRDSYEQYF
TRBJ2-7 | TRBV27 | TRBD1 | NA | TGTGCCAGCCACAGGACAGGGAGCTACGAGCAGTACTTC | CASHRTGSYEQYF
TRBJ2-5 | TRBV30 | TRBD2 | NA | TGTGCCTGTACCGGGACTAGCGTCCAAGAGACCCAGTACTTC | CACTGTSVQETQYF
TRBJ1-1 | TRBV5-4 | TRBD1 | few | TGTGCCAGCAGCTTTGGACAGGGGCGGACTGAAGCTTTCTTT | CASSFGQGRTEAFF
TRBJ1-1 | TRBV7-9 | TRBD1 | NA | TGTGCCAGCAGCTCTTGGACAGGCCCAGAGATGAACACTGAAGCTTTCTTT | CASSSWTGPEMNTEAFF
TRBJ1-2 | TRBV25-1 | TRBD1 | NA | TGTGCCAGCCTTGGACAGGTCACGGGCTACACCTTC | CASLGQVTGYTF
TRBJ2-1 | TRBV5-1 | TRBD2 | few | TGCGCCAGCAGCGGCAGACTAGCCGAGCAGTTCTTC | CASSGRLAEQFF
TRBJ2-7 | TRBV29-1 | TRBD1 | NA | TGCAGCGTTGGATACAGGGGCTACGAGCAGTACTTC | CSVGYRGYEQYF
TRBJ2-3 | TRBV5-4 | NA | few | TGTGCCAGCAGCTTGGATTCGGGGGCAGATACGCAGTATTTT | CASSLDSGADTQYF
TRBJ1-1 | TRBV19 | TRBD1 | NA | TGTGCCAGTAGTACTACACACTTCGGGACAGGGAGGTTGACGAACACTGAAGCTTTCTTT | CASSTTHFGTGRLTNTEAFF
TRBJ2-7 | TRBV7-8 | NA | NA | TGTGCCAGCAGCTTACCCCCGTGGCCGGGAGTCCCATACGAGCAGTACTTC | CASSLPPWPGVPYEQYF
TRBJ1-1 | TRBV9 | NA | NA | TGTGCCAGCAGCGTAGTAGGAGTCACTGAAGCTTTCTTT | CASSVVGVTEAFF
TRBJ1-1 | TRBV7-9 | NA | NA | TGTGCCAGCAGCTTAGTCCCTGAGGAAGCTTTCTTT | CASSLVPEEAFF
TRBJ2-7 | TRBV30 | TRBD1 | NA | TGTGCCTGGAGTTTCCCTCCCCGACAGGGAGTCGGTGAGCAGTACTTC | CAWSFPPRQGVGEQYF
TRBJ2-1 | TRBV5-6 | NA | NA | TGTGCCAGCAGCTCCCGTGTCGGGGGGCGTAATGAGCAGTTCTTC | CASSSRVGGRNEQFF
TRBJ2-3 | TRBV6-1 | NA | few | TGTGCCAGCAGTAGGCGGGGAACAGATACGCAGTATTTT | CASSRRGTDTQYF
TRBJ1-4 | TRBV19 | NA | NA | TGTGCCAGTAGTACAGGACAGAGTAATGAAAAACTGTTTTTT | CASSTGQSNEKLFF
TRBJ1-1 | TRBV6-5 | NA | few | TGTGCCACCACCAGGAACACTGAAGCTTTCTTT | CATTRNTEAFF
TRBJ2-1 | TRBV6-1 | TRBD1 | NA | TGTGCCAGCAGTGAAACAGGGGATAGGAATGAGCAGTTCTTC | CASSETGDRNEQFF
TRBJ1-5 | TRBV30 | NA | NA | TGTGCCTGGAGTGAAGCGGGTTCTCAGCCCCAGCATTTT | CAWSEAGSQPQHF
TRBJ2-7 | TRBV27 | NA | NA | TGTGCCAGCAGTTTGAGCGGCTACGAGCAGTACTTC | CASSLSGYEQYF
TRBJ2-3 | TRBV7-9 | NA | NA | TGTGCCAGCAGCGCTTACTCCACAGATACGCAGTATTTT | CASSAYSTDTQYF
TRBJ2-7 | TRBV5-1 | TRBD1 | NA | TGCGCCAGCAGCCTCGGGACAGGGAGTGCCTACGAGCAGTACTTC | CASSLGTGSAYEQYF
TRBJ1-1 | TRBV28 | NA | NA | TGTGCCAGCAGTTTCAGGGGCGCGAAGAACACTGAAGCTTTCTTT | CASSFRGAKNTEAFF
TRBJ2-2 | TRBV7-8 | NA | NA | TGTGCCAGCAGGCACAGGGATACCGGGGAGCTGTTTTTT | CASRHRDTGELFF
TRBJ2-1 | TRBV5-4 | TRBD1 | few | TGTGCCAGCAGCTTGCAGGGGGCCAATGAGCAGTTCTTC | CASSLQGANEQFF
TRBJ2-7 | TRBV7-9 | NA | NA | TGTGCCAGCAGCTCGTCGGGGAAGTCGGGGAGAGTCTACGAGCAGTACTTC | CASSSSGKSGRVYEQYF
TRBJ1-5 | TRBV28 | TRBD1 | NA | TGTGCCAGCATGACAGGGGCCCTTAGCAATCAGCCCCAGCATTTT | CASMTGALSNQPQHF